The 17 T cell receptor beta chains in this list originate from one sample, sequenced in a study of blood T cells in healthy people across ages. A J-beta primer mix and a sample-barcoded 5' primer were used in a second PCR of roughly 7 to 12 cycles. Each CDR3 protein gets one entry after TCRdb re-called the 5' RACE reads with MiXCR. The sample has some 900,000 distinct CDR3 sequences, around 46% seen once. The sequenced sample was blood. The source is a man aged 25-45 years in good health.

The sample holds one count of this clonotype. The chain recombines TRBV5-1 with TRBJ1-2; 7 bases line up with TRBD1. The CDR3 has 16 residues. V lost 3 bases to trimming and J lost 5 bases; unmatched junction nucleotides: 13. Germline V CDR1 and CDR2: SGHRS, YFSETQ. CDR3 bases: TGCGCCAGCAGCTCGGCCCCCGGACAGGCGAATTATGGCTACACCTTC. It specifies CASSSAPGQANYGYTF.

V is TRBV10-3 and J is TRBJ1-5, with D maybe TRBD1 (6 bases). V was clipped by 2 bases and J by 1 base, with 6 bases between them. Germline-derived CDR1 and CDR2 are ENHRY and SYGVKD. The CDR3 sequence is 14 residues long. The CDR3 here is CAISERGSNQPQHF. The DNA for the CDR3 is TGTGCCATCAGTGAGAGGGGGAGCAATCAGCCCCAGCATTTT.

The chain couples TRBV5-1 to TRBJ2-3; D is unclear. The CDR3 spans 12 residues. Germline CDR1 is SGHRS and CDR2 is YFSETQ. The ends were cut back, 5 bases at V and 3 bases at J, with 7 bases in the middle. The CDR3, as DNA: TGCGCCAGCAGTAAACAGACAGATACGCAGTATTTT. Its protein is CASSKQTDTQYF.

This clonotype turned up a few times. V is TRBV4-2 and J is TRBJ2-1, with TRBD2 matching over 11 bases. CDR1 LGHNA and CDR2 YNFKEQ come from the germline V gene. V dropped 2 bases and J dropped 7; count of bases not matched to a gene: 7. The CDR3 is 16 amino acids. Here the CDR3 DNA reads TGTGCCAGCAGCCAACTTATAGCGGGGGGGCCGAATGAGCAGTTCTTC. As protein: CASSQLIAGGPNEQFF.

This clonotype came up a few times. V gene TRBV2 combines with J gene TRBJ1-4; TRBD1 might be the D (6 bases). Germline CDR1 and CDR2: SNHLY and FYNNEI. This CDR3 has 13 amino acids. V was shortened by 9 bases and J by 6 bases, with 14 bases between the two germline ends. Here the CDR3 DNA reads TGTGCCAGTCTACTCTGGACAGATGAAAAACTGTTTTTT. This sequence encodes CASLLWTDEKLFF.

In this sample, this clonotype turned up a few times. V usage is TRBV6-5 and J usage is TRBJ2-3; TRBD1 matches at 9 bases. Germline V gives CDR1 MNHEY, CDR2 SVGAGI. This CDR3 is 15 amino acids long. V lost 5 bases, J lost 6 bases, and 9 bases stayed unmatched. CDR3 loop: CASSRDRARIDTQYF. The CDR3 region has the DNA TGTGCCAGCAGTAGGGACAGGGCTCGGATCGATACGCAGTATTTT.

The V and J genes are TRBV20-1 and TRBJ1-2; no reliable D call. Germline CDR1 and CDR2: DFQATT and SNEGSKA (reference sequence). The CDR3 loop spans 14 amino acids. Trimming pared 0 bases from V and 2 bases from J, leaving 10 bases between. The CDR3 DNA reads TGCAGTGCTAGAGACTTACGATGGAACTATGGCTACACCTTC. Encoded protein: CSARDLRWNYGYTF.

Note on this clonotype: The junction differs from germline at one of its ends, possibly a read error. CDR3 bases: TGTGCTACCAGCAGAGATAGAGTCGCGGGATACAATGAGCAGTTCTTC. Translating it yields CATSRDRVAGYNEQFF. V is TRBV15 and J is TRBJ2-1; a weak D match, TRBD2 (6 bases). Germline V gene lookup returns CDR1 LNHNV and CDR2 YYDKDF (reference sequence). The CDR3 runs to 16 residues. Variable domain in full (rest from reference TRBV15 and TRBJ2-1): DAMVIQNPRYQVTQFGKPVTLSCSQTLNHNVMYWYQQKSSQAPKLLFHYYDKDFNNEADTPDNFQSRRPNTSFCFLDIRSPGLGDTAMYLCATSRDRVAGYNEQFFGPGTRLTVL.

The chain carries TRBV7-9 and TRBJ1-1; 10 nucleotides agree with TRBD1. CDR1 and CDR2 from the germline V gene are SEHNR and FQNEAQ (reference sequence). This CDR3 has 16 amino acids. V lost 5 bases, J lost 3 bases, and 9 bases stayed unmatched. The CDR3 DNA reads as TGTGCCAGCAGCCCTCCGGGACAGGGGAGGGACACTGAAGCTTTCTTT. Protein product: CASSPPGQGRDTEAFF.

J is TRBJ2-1 and V is TRBV12-5; D is perhaps TRBD2 (6 bases). The V gene's germline CDR1 is LGHNT and CDR2 FRNRAP. This CDR3 has 18 amino acids. V dropped 2 bases and J dropped 10 bases, with 27 bases sitting between them. The CDR3 spells CASGLSTGVDHYQSEQFF. The CDR3 DNA reads as TGTGCTAGTGGTTTGTCAACGGGGGTAGACCACTACCAATCCGAGCAGTTCTTC.

The genes are TRBV4-3 and TRBJ2-7; either TRBD1 or TRBD2 may supply D (6 bases each). Germline assignment: CDR1 LGHNA and CDR2 YSLEER. With 1 base removed from V and 6 bases from J, the gap between germline ends came to 19 bases. This CDR3 comprises 16 residues. The CDR3 sequence is CASSQVGGGVPVEQYF. CDR3 DNA: TGCGCCAGCAGCCAAGTCGGAGGGGGAGTTCCCGTCGAGCAGTACTTC.

The chain has TRBV30 and TRBJ1-3; 9 bases line up with TRBD1. The V segment lost 2 bases and the J segment 3 bases; nucleotides outside the gene matches: 2. The CDR3 totals 14 residues. Germline-derived CDR1 and CDR2 are GTSNPN and SVGIG (reference sequence). The CDR3 nucleotides read TGTGCCTGGAGTTTGGACAGGGGTGGAAACACCATATATTTT. Translating gives CAWSLDRGGNTIYF.

CDR3 DNA sequence: TGTGCCAGCAGTACCCCCTCTAGCGGGGGCCTAGGGACAGATACGCAGTATTTT. Its translation: CASSTPSSGGLGTDTQYF. The chain is built from TRBV27 and TRBJ2-3; 10 bases map to TRBD2. Germline V CDR1 and CDR2: MNHEY, SMNVEV (reference sequence). The CDR3 is made up of 18 amino acids. With 5 bases clipped from V and 3 bases from J, the junction kept 14 bases outside the gene matches.

This clonotype was seen only a few times. The chain joins TRBV4-2 to TRBJ1-2, with 9 bases aligning to TRBD1. Trimming took 0 bases from V and 8 from J; bases not matched to a gene: 7. Germline V gives CDR1 LGHNA, CDR2 YNFKEQ. This CDR3 contains 15 residues. For the CDR3, the DNA is TGTGCCAGCAGCCAAGAGGGACAGGGATGGGACGGCTACACCTTC. Its translation is CASSQEGQGWDGYTF.

The chain joins TRBV29-1 to TRBJ1-2; D may be TRBD1 (5 bases). The CDR3 has 15 amino acids. The germline CDR1 and CDR2 sequences are SQVTM and ANQGSEA. V lost 1 base and J 5 bases, leaving 17 bases between the germline ends. CDR3 in amino acids: CSVEGSGARGYGYTF. In DNA, the CDR3 is TGCAGCGTTGAAGGGTCTGGGGCAAGAGGGTATGGCTACACCTTC.

This chain joins TRBV24-1 and TRBJ2-5; D is perhaps TRBD1 (6 bases). The germline V gene has CDR1 KGHDR and CDR2 SFDVKD. This CDR3 contains 16 residues. V was clipped by 3 bases and J by 5 bases, with 18 bases between them. The CDR3 reads CATSDTLSNQGETQYF. Here the CDR3 DNA reads TGTGCCACCAGTGATACTTTAAGCAATCAGGGGGAGACCCAGTACTTC.

The chain links TRBV7-2 to TRBJ2-3; D is possibly TRBD1 or TRBD2 (5 bases each). The CDR3 has 15 residues. V dropped 4 bases and J dropped 4 bases, with 15 bases sitting between them. The germline V gene encodes CDR1 SGHTA and CDR2 FQGNSA. CDR3 loop: CASSSDGTSADTQYF. CDR3 DNA sequence: TGTGCCAGCAGCTCGGACGGGACGAGCGCAGATACGCAGTATTTT.